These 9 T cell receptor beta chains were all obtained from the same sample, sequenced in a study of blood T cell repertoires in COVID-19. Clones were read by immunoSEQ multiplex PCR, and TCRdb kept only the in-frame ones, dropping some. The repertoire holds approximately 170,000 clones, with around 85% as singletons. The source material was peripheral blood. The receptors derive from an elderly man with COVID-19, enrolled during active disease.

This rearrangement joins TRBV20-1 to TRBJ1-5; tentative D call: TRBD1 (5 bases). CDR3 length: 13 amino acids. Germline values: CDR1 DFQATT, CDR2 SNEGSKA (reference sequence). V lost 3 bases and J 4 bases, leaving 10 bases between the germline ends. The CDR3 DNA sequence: TGCAGTGCTAGTGCGACAGTGAATCAGCCCCAGCATTTT. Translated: CSASATVNQPQHF.

The CDR3: CASSFERGSTDTQYF. Written as DNA, the CDR3 is TGTGCCAGCAGTTTCGAGCGGGGTAGCACAGATACGCAGTATTTT. The chain combines TRBV28 with TRBJ2-3, with 7 nucleotides matching TRBD2. J lost 0 bases, V lost 3 bases, and 3 bases had no gene match. The CDR3 is 15 amino acids. Germline CDR1 is MDHEN and CDR2 is SYDVKM.

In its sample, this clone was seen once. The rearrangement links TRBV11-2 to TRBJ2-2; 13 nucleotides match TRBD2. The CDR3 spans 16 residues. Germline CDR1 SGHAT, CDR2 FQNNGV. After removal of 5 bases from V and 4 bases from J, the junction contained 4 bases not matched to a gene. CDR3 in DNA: TGTGCCAGCAGCCCCGGACTAGCGGGGGCCACCGGGGAGCTGTTTTTT. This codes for CASSPGLAGATGELFF. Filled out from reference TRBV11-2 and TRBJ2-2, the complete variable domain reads EAGVAQSPRYKIIEKRQSVAFWCNPISGHATLYWYQQILGQGPKLLIQFQNNGVVDDSQLPKDRFSAERLKGVDSTLKIQPAKLEDSAVYLCASSPGLAGATGELFFGEGSRLTVL.

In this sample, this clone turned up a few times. The chain's CDR3 is CASSLSGVGYGYTF. In DNA, the CDR3 is TGTGCCAGCAGTTTATCAGGGGTAGGCTATGGCTACACCTTC. The rearrangement links TRBV27 to TRBJ1-2; possibly TRBD1 for D (5 bases). CDR1 is MNHEY, CDR2 SMNVEV, per germline (reference sequence). The CDR3 length is 14 residues. V lost 0 bases to trimming and J lost 4 bases, with 9 bases between them.

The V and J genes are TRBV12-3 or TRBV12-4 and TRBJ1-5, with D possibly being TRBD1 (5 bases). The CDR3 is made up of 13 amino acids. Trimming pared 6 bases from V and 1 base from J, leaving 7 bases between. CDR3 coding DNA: TGTGCCAGCAGCAAGGGGAGCAATCAGCCCCAGCATTTT. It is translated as CASSKGSNQPQHF.

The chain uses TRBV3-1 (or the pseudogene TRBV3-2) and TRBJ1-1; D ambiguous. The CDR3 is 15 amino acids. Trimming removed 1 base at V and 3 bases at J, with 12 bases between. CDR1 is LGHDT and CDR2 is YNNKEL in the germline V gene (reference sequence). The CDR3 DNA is TGTGCCAGCAGCCAAGGTCCCGGGTCGTACACTGAAGCTTTCTTT. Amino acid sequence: CASSQGPGSYTEAFF.

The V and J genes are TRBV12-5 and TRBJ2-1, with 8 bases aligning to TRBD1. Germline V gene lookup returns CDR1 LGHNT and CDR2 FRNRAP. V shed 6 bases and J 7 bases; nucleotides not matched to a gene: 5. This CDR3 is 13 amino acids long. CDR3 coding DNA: TGTGCTAGTGGGAGGACAGGGTGGAATGAGCAGTTCTTC. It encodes CASGRTGWNEQFF.

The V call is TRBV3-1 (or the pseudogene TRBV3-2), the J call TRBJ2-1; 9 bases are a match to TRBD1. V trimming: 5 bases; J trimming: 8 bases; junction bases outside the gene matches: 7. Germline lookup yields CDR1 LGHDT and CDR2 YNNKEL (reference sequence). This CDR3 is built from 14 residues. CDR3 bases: TGTGCCAGCAGCAAGGGACAGGGACGGGATGAGCAGTTCTTC. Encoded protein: CASSKGQGRDEQFF.

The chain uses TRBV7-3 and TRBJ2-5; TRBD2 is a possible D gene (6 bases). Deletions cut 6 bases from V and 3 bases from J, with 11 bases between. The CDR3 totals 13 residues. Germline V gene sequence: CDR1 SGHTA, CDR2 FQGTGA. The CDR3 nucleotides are TGTGCCAGCAGGCGGGACCCTAAAGAGACCCAGTACTTC. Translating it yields CASRRDPKETQYF.